This T cell receptor (beta chain) was identified during a study of cytomegalovirus exposure and HLA in healthy donors. Study context: Within the Caucasian-associated ancestry cluster were roughly 82% of the approximately 390 genotyped donors.

The V gene's germline CDR1 is LNHNV and CDR2 YYDKDF (reference sequence). The CDR3 covers 15 residues. V lost 0 bases to trimming and J lost 4 bases, with 10 bases between them. To note about this clone: Its antigen is still unknown.

Unrecorded immune exposures were likely, despite nominal health at sampling. PCR used 60 Vbeta primers and 13 Jbeta primers. Using immunoSEQ multiplex PCR, the repertoire was profiled, and TCRdb retains in-frame clones only, with some absent. The sample lists 150,000 to 200,000 clones; roughly 80% were seen once. General study points: Among the sequence variants, a highly shared cluster was likely an artifact of sequencing. Later genetic work tied a missense DCLRE1C variant to beta-chain V and J trimming.

Material for sequencing was PBMCs. The gene calls are TRBV15 and TRBJ1-3, with D perhaps matching TRBD1 (6 bases). The sequence came from a male donor in good health and CMV-seronegative. CDR3 nucleotide sequence: TGTGCCACCAGCAGAGATCCCGGACAGGGAAACACCATATATTTT. It encodes CATSRDPGQGNTIYF.